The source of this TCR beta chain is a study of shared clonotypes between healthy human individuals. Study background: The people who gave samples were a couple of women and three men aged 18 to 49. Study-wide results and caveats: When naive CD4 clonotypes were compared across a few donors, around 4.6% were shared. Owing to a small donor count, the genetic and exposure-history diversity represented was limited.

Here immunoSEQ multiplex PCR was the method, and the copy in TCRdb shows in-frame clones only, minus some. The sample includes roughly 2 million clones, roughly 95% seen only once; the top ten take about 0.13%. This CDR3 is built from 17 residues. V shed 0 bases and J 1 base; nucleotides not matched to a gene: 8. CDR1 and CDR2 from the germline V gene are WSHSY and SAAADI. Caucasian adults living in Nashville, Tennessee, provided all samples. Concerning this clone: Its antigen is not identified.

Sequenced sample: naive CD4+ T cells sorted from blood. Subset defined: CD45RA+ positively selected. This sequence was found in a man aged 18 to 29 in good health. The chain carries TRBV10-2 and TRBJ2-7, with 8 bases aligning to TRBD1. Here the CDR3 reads CASSESRGTGPSYEQYF. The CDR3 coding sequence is TGCGCCAGCAGTGAGTCGAGGGGGACAGGACCTTCCTACGAGCAGTACTTC.